One T cell receptor (beta chain) is described in this entry. Antigen: not known. The data are from a study of glioma-infiltrating T cells. Looking at the study overall: Low-grade gliomas were grade II; glioblastomas were grade IV at initial diagnosis. The study's findings and limits: Non-neoplastic patients had below-expected tissue-blood divergence, while all gliomas exceeded expectation.

CDR1 DFQATT and CDR2 SNEGSKA come from the germline V gene (reference sequence). The CDR3 is 11 residues long. Trimming left V 0 bases short and J 8 bases short, with 5 bases between. TCR alpha and beta CDR3 regions were amplified from RNA using iRepertoire nested multiplex PCR. Via MiXCR, TCRdb re-called the multiplex PCR reads, giving one row per CDR3 protein. The sample has roughly 350,000 distinct CDR3 sequences, about 40% seen once. The specimen sequenced was glioma tissue, nonneoplastic brain tissue, or PBMCs (not recorded which). This chain links TRBV20-1 with TRBJ2-1; D gene unclear. This receptor was taken from a human donor with low-grade glioma or glioblastoma, undergoing nonglioma brain surgery, or in good health (not recorded which). CDR3 region: CSARDLHEQFF. DNA of the CDR3: TGCAGTGCTAGAGATCTTCATGAGCAGTTCTTC.